The 13 T cell receptor beta chains presented below share a single source sample, sequenced in a study of blood T cells in healthy people across ages. A second PCR of 7 to 11 cycles used a sample-barcoded 5' primer and a J-beta primer mix. TCRdb independently ran MiXCR on the 5' RACE reads; one entry per CDR3 protein. The sample includes more than 1,000,000 distinct CDR3 sequences, less than 25% of them seen just once. These data are also associated with another study on T cells of mothers and their children.

The sample consisted of blood. These receptors all stem from a girl aged 2-10 years in good health.

This sequence joins TRBV3-1 and TRBJ1-4, with D hard to call. V shed 4 bases and J shed 0 bases, with 6 bases lying between them. Germline V gives CDR1 LGHDT, CDR2 YNNKEL (reference sequence). The CDR3 extends over 14 amino acids. This CDR3 reads CASSLMTTNEKLFF. CDR3 DNA: TGTGCCAGCAGCCTTATGACAACTAATGAAAAACTGTTTTTT.

The chain uses TRBV20-1 and TRBJ2-1; D tentatively reads TRBD1 or TRBD2 (5 bases each). CDR1 and CDR2 (germline): DFQATT, SNEGSKA (reference sequence). This CDR3 contains 19 residues. Trimming shortened V by 0 bases and J by 0 bases, and 21 bases separated the two germline ends. Written as DNA, the CDR3 is TGCAGTGCTAGAGAATTGTGGGGGAAGGCGATAAGCTCCTACAATGAGCAGTTCTTC. This translates into CSARELWGKAISSYNEQFF.

A few counts support this clonotype. The chain links TRBV4-1 to TRBJ2-5, with 8 positions matching TRBD2. The V gene end was trimmed by 5 bases and the J gene end by 3 bases; junction bases not matched to a gene: 5. CDR3 length equals 14 residues. Per germline, CDR1 MGHRA and CDR2 YSYEKL. The CDR3 DNA reads TGCGCCAGCAGCGAACCGGGACTAGAAGAGACCCAGTACTTC. Its protein is CASSEPGLEETQYF.

Points on this clonotype: A read error may produce the germline difference seen at one junction end. The chain uses TRBV5-1 and TRBJ2-5; tentatively, D is TRBD1 (5 bases). CDR1 and CDR2 from the germline V gene are SGHRS and YFSETQ. This CDR3 is built from 14 residues. This CDR3 is CASSLAAGRETQHF. The CDR3 DNA follows: TGCGCCAGCAGCTTGGCGGCAGGGCGAGAGACCCAGCACTTC.

The chain is built from TRBV20-1 and TRBJ2-3, with a weak D call TRBD2 (5 bases). The V gene lost 4 bases and the J gene lost 5 bases, with 16 bases spanning the gap. The CDR3 sequence is 14 residues long. The V gene's germline CDR1 is DFQATT and CDR2 SNEGSKA (reference sequence). CDR3 sequence: CSATRAGTEDTQYF. As DNA, the CDR3 is TGCAGTGCTACGCGGGCTGGCACAGAAGATACGCAGTATTTT.

This chain joins TRBV6-1 and TRBJ1-1; tentative D call: TRBD1 (6 bases). V dropped 6 bases and J dropped 6 bases, with 26 bases sitting between them. The CDR3 is 17 amino acids. Germline assignment: CDR1 MNHNS and CDR2 SASEGT. CDR3 DNA: TGTGCCAGCAGCCCGGGGGCGGGGAAAGGGGGAAAGGCTGAAGCTTTCTTT. Translation: CASSPGAGKGGKAEAFF.

The genes are TRBV6-5 and TRBJ2-5; 8 nucleotides line up with TRBD2. This CDR3 is built from 20 residues. The V gene end was trimmed by 0 bases and the J gene end by 3 bases; junction bases not matched to a gene: 18. In germline, CDR1 is MNHEY, CDR2 SVGAGI. CDR3 in DNA: TGTGCCAGCAGTTACTCGGCTCTTAGCGGGATTGGGGGCCTAAAAGAGACCCAGTACTTC. This sequence encodes CASSYSALSGIGGLKETQYF.

The chain recombines TRBV7-2 with TRBJ2-7; 12 bases map to TRBD2. The J call is doubtful: the DNA matches TRBJ2-1 better. In germline, CDR1 is SGHTA, CDR2 FQGNSA. The CDR3 totals 13 residues. The CDR3 reads CAVRTSGDNEQFF. The CDR3 bases are TGTGCCGTTCGGACTAGCGGGGACAATGAGCAGTTCTTC.

The chain uses TRBV29-1 and TRBJ2-5, with D tentatively TRBD2 (5 bases). This CDR3 comprises 14 residues. Germline V CDR1 and CDR2: SQVTM, ANQGSEA. Trimming shortened V by 8 bases and J by 2 bases, and 18 bases separated the two germline ends. CDR3 sequence (DNA): TGCAGCTCCGACCCCGGTGGCGGGCAAGAGACCCAGTACTTC. It codes for CSSDPGGGQETQYF.

There are a few counts of this clonotype. V usage is TRBV29-1 and J usage is TRBJ2-2; a possible D gene is TRBD2 (7 bases). Trimming took 3 bases from V and 13 from J, leaving 12 bases between them. The CDR3 is made up of 11 amino acids. The V gene's germline CDR1 is SQVTM and CDR2 ANQGSEA. The CDR3 DNA reads as TGCAGCGTTGAGGGAGGGGGACGGCTGTTTTTT. Translating it yields CSVEGGGRLFF.

This clonotype has just a few counts. The gene calls are TRBV10-2 and TRBJ2-5, with 9 bases that match TRBD2. Matching the DNA end better, TRBJ2-7 makes the J call doubtful. Germline V CDR1 and CDR2: WSHSY, SAAADI. This CDR3 has 15 residues. The CDR3 DNA is TGCGCCAGCAGTGAATCTAGCGGGGCTTTCTACGAGCAGTACTTC. Its protein product is CASSESSGAFYEQYF.

The chain carries TRBV14 and TRBJ2-7, with 9 bases matching TRBD1. Looked up from germline, CDR1 is SGHDN and CDR2 is FVKESK. CDR3 length equals 15 residues. Trimming took 2 bases from V and 5 from J; bases not matched to a gene: 7. DNA of the CDR3: TGTGCCAGCAGCCAAACGACAGGGGGGCCCAACGAGCAGTACTTC. Translated, it gives CASSQTTGGPNEQYF. Variable domain in full (rest from reference TRBV14 and TRBJ2-7): EAGVTQFPSHSVIEKGQTVTLRCDPISGHDNLYWYRRVMGKEIKFLLHFVKESKQDESGMPNNRFLAERTGGTYSTLKVQPAELEDSGVYFCASSQTTGGPNEQYFGPGTRLTVT.

Turning to this clonotype: Germline is not matched at one junction end, which may reflect a read error. The rearrangement links TRBV20-1 to TRBJ2-3; no firm D call. CDR3 length: 14 amino acids. CDR1 and CDR2 from the germline V gene are DFQATT and SNEGSKA (reference sequence). CDR3 loop: CSARGGSSTDTQYF. The DNA for the CDR3 is TGCAGTGCTAGAGGCGGCAGTAGCACGGATACGCAGTATTTT.